This entry lists 11 T cell receptor beta chains sequenced from one sample in a study of T-cell memory formation after mild COVID-19. TCRdb called the 5' RACE reads again in MiXCR, with one record for every CDR3 protein. Of 500,000 to 650,000 distinct CDR3 sequences listed, roughly a fifth are singletons. The sample consisted of PBMCs or a T cell subset sorted from them (not recorded which). These receptors originate from an adult woman who had mild COVID-19 (a few samples of this study predate the infection). Cell type and time point are not known.

There are a few counts of this clonotype. This chain connects TRBV7-9 to TRBJ2-5; no clear D. Per germline, CDR1 SEHNR and CDR2 FQNEAQ (reference sequence). The CDR3 extends over 14 amino acids. Trimming took off 3 bases at V and 0 bases at J, with 8 bases between the two ends. The CDR3 nucleotides are TGTGCCAGCAGCTTCCAGACCAACCAAGAGACCCAGTACTTC. Its protein is CASSFQTNQETQYF.

In its sample, this clonotype was seen a few times. The chain has TRBV11-2 and TRBJ2-1, with 15 bases aligning to TRBD2. After removal of 5 bases from V and 7 bases from J, the junction contained 9 bases not matched to a gene. The CDR3 spans 17 residues. Germline assignment: CDR1 SGHAT and CDR2 FQNNGV. CDR3 protein: CASSPLPGLAGGNEQFF. DNA of the CDR3: TGTGCCAGCAGCCCCCTTCCGGGACTAGCGGGGGGAAATGAGCAGTTCTTC.

This clonotype was detected only a few times. This chain joins TRBV12-3 or TRBV12-4 and TRBJ2-7; 10 nucleotides agree with TRBD1. V was clipped by 6 bases and J by 1 base; unmatched bases: 15. This CDR3 has 18 amino acids. The CDR3 spells CASSLGTGAVRLSYEQYF. The CDR3 nucleotides read TGTGCCAGCAGCCTAGGGACAGGGGCTGTGAGATTGTCCTACGAGCAGTACTTC.

At least ten counts were recorded for this clonotype. This chain connects TRBV6-6 to TRBJ1-2; perhaps TRBD1 as D (6 bases). This CDR3 has 17 amino acids. With 0 bases removed from V and 1 base from J, the gap between germline ends came to 15 bases. CDR1 is MNHNY, CDR2 SVGAGI, per germline (reference sequence). CDR3 nucleotides: TGTGCCAGCAGTTACTCTACAGGGAGCCGAAGTAACTATGGCTACACCTTC. Protein: CASSYSTGSRSNYGYTF.

This clonotype has at least ten counts. The rearrangement joins TRBV7-9 to TRBJ1-2, with 9 bases identical to TRBD1. The V gene end was trimmed by 5 bases and the J gene end by 9 bases; junction bases not matched to a gene: 10. The germline gives CDR1 SEHNR, CDR2 FQNEAQ (reference sequence). This CDR3 is built from 14 residues. The CDR3 DNA follows: TGTGCCAGCAGCCCCAGGGACAGGGAAAGGAGCTACACCTTC. It encodes CASSPRDRERSYTF.

This clonotype occurred a few times. V gene TRBV7-2 combines with J gene TRBJ2-1, with TRBD1 identical over 9 bases. CDR1 and CDR2 (germline): SGHTA, FQGNSA. The junction had 7 bases not matched to a gene; V was cut back by 1 base and J by 9 bases. This CDR3 comprises 15 residues. The CDR3 nucleotides read TGTGCCAGCAGCTTAGTACAGGGGGCGTCCACTGAGCAGTTCTTC. It codes for CASSLVQGASTEQFF.

The genes are TRBV12-3 or TRBV12-4 and TRBJ2-4; maybe TRBD2 (5 bases). Trimming shortened V by 1 base and J by 6 bases, and 13 bases separated the two germline ends. This CDR3 has 15 amino acids. The CDR3 DNA reads as TGTGCCAGCAGTTTAGAGAGGGTGGCCTCAAACATTCAGTACTTC. Residues: CASSLERVASNIQYF.

This clonotype has a count of ten or more. This chain joins TRBV20-1 and TRBJ1-2, with TRBD1 as a possible D gene (5 bases). Germline values: CDR1 DFQATT, CDR2 SNEGSKA (reference sequence). The CDR3 consists of 13 residues. V was shortened by 1 base and J by 8 bases, with 14 bases between the two germline ends. This CDR3 reads CSARGGVLEGYTF. The CDR3 DNA is TGCAGTGCTAGAGGGGGGGTGCTAGAAGGCTACACCTTC.

The chain recombines TRBV14 with TRBJ1-6; D gene uncertain. The germline CDR1 and CDR2 sequences are SGHDN and FVKESK. The V end lost 2 bases, the J end lost 4 bases, and 6 bases lay between the germline ends. The length of the CDR3 is 14 residues. The CDR3, as DNA: TGTGCCAGCAGCCAATTACAGTATAATTCACCCCTCCACTTT. The encoded protein is CASSQLQYNSPLHF.

The chain recombines TRBV4-1 with TRBJ2-5; 11 nucleotides align to TRBD1. Germline CDR1 is MGHRA and CDR2 is YSYEKL. The CDR3 length is 15 residues. Trimming cost V 1 base and J 7 bases; bases outside gene matches: 5. This CDR3 is CASSQVRDRGTTQYF. DNA of the CDR3: TGCGCCAGCAGCCAAGTCCGGGACAGGGGGACGACCCAGTACTTC.

The chain uses TRBV6-5 and TRBJ1-5, with 8 bases lining up with TRBD1. CDR3 size: 16 residues. V shed 6 bases, J shed 1 base, and the junction held 8 bases outside the gene matches. Looked up from germline, CDR1 is MNHEY and CDR2 is SVGAGI. The CDR3 nucleotides are TGTGCCAGCAGCCCGGCCCGACAGGGGAGCAATCAGCCCCAGCATTTT. It specifies CASSPARQGSNQPQHF.